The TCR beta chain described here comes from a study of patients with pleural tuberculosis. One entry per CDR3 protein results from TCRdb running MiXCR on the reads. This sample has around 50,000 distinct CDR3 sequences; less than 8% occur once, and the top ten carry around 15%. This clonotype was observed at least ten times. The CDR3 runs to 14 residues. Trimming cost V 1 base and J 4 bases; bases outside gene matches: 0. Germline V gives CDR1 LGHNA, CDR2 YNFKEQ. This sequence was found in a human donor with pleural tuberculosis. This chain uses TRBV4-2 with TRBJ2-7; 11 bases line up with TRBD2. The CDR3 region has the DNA TGTGCCAGCAGCCAAGTAGCGGGAGGGTACGAGCAGTACTTC. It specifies CASSQVAGGYEQYF.